This TCR beta chain was recorded in a study of blood T cell repertoires in COVID-19. Authors' methods: Researchers report that nucleated cell counts were estimated from reference gene primer amplification. This table comes from immunoSEQ multiplex PCR, and its TCRdb copy is limited to in-frame clones, with some not included. That table furnishes V, J and clone size, whereas the DNA furnished D and trimming. This table holds about 230,000 clones, around four fifths found once. Material for sequencing was peripheral blood. The source is a woman aged 70 to 79 with active or convalescent COVID-19.

The CDR3 DNA reads as TGTGCCAGCTCACCACCGTCGGCAGGGGACACTGAAGCTTTCTTT. Amino acid sequence: CASSPPSAGDTEAFF. The chain combines TRBV18 with TRBJ1-1; D may be TRBD1 (6 bases). The V and J ends lost 0 bases and 3 bases respectively, with 11 bases between them. The CDR3 runs 15 residues. Germline V gene lookup returns CDR1 KGHSH and CDR2 LQKENI.